What follows describes a single TCR beta chain. This sample was included in a study of blood T cell repertoires in COVID-19. Study context: Sites in the United States, Italy and Spain provided acute and convalescent COVID-19 samples.

The assay was immunoSEQ multiplex PCR, and TCRdb's table has in-frame clones only and misses some. Found here are under 250,000 clones, roughly four fifths of them singletons; the top ten hold roughly 2%. Trimming cost V 5 bases and J 0 bases; bases outside gene matches: 4. The CDR3 length is 16 residues. CDR1 SGHTA and CDR2 FQGTGA come from the germline V gene. This clonotype was sampled from a man aged 30 to 39 who had recovered from COVID-19. The chain joins TRBV7-3 to TRBJ2-2; 9 bases fit TRBD1. Sequencing was carried out using peripheral blood. The CDR3 coding sequence is TGTGCCAGCAGCGCATACAGGGGGCCGAACACCGGGGAGCTGTTTTTT. Amino acids: CASSAYRGPNTGELFF.